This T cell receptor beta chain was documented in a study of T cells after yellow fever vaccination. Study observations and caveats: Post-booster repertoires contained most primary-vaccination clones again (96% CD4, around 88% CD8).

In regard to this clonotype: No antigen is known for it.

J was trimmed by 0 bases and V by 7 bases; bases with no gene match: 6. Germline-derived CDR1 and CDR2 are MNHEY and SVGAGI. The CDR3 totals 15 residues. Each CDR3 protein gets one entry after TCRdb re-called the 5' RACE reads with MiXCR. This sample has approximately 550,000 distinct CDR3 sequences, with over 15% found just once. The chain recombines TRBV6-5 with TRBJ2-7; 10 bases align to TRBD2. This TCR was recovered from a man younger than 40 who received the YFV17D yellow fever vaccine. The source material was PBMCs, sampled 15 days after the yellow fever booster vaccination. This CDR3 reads CASTSSGGLSYEQYF. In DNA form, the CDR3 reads TGTGCCAGCACTTCTAGCGGGGGTCTCTCCTACGAGCAGTACTTC.